The 18 T cell receptor beta chains reported below all come from one sample, sequenced in a study of CD8 T cells in Susac syndrome. Reverse transcription used about 0.45 to 1 ug RNA and random hexamers. Via MiXCR, TCRdb re-called the immunoSEQ multiplex PCR reads, giving one row per CDR3 protein. The sample holds about 85,000 distinct CDR3 sequences, roughly 93% seen once. Source material: CD8+ T cells from PBMCs. All receptors derive from a human donor in good health.

CDR3 loop: CSARKPSSYNEQFF. The CDR3 nucleotides are TGCAGTGCACGCAAACCCAGCTCCTACAATGAGCAGTTCTTC. The chain couples TRBV20-1 to TRBJ2-1; D remains unclear. The CDR3 has 14 residues. Germline assignment: CDR1 DFQATT and CDR2 SNEGSKA (reference sequence). V was cut by 6 bases and J by 0 bases, with 12 bases left in between.

CDR3 protein: CASSKGSFGQSSYEQYV. The CDR3 DNA sequence: TGTGCCAGCAGCAAAGGAAGTTTCGGGCAGAGCTCCTACGAGCAGTACGTC. V usage is TRBV21-1 and J usage is TRBJ2-7. TRBV21-1 is annotated as a pseudogene. The CDR3 runs to 17 residues.

J is TRBJ1-1 and V is TRBV29-1; possibly TRBD1 for D (5 bases). This CDR3 is built from 14 residues. Germline loops: CDR1 SQVTM, CDR2 ANQGSEA. V was trimmed by 5 bases and J by 1 base, leaving 14 bases between them. The CDR3 sequence is CSVYKGITNTEAFF. Here the CDR3 DNA reads TGCAGCGTTTACAAGGGGATAACGAACACTGAAGCTTTCTTT. Variable domain in full (rest from reference TRBV29-1 and TRBJ1-1): SAVISQKPSRDICQRGTSLTIQCQVDSQVTMMFWYRQQPGQSLTLIATANQGSEATYESGFVIDKFPISRPNLTFSTLTVSNMSPEDSSIYLCSVYKGITNTEAFFGQGTRLTVV.

The CDR3 sequence is CSAKLAGGLNEQFF. In DNA form, the CDR3 reads TGCAGTGCCAAACTAGCGGGAGGGCTCAATGAGCAGTTCTTC. This rearrangement joins TRBV20-1 to TRBJ2-1; 13 nucleotides line up with TRBD2. The CDR3 sequence is 14 residues long. With 6 bases clipped from V and 6 bases from J, the junction kept 5 bases outside the gene matches. Germline CDR1 and CDR2: DFQATT and SNEGSKA (reference sequence).

V and J are TRBV19 and TRBJ1-5; D not certain. The length of the CDR3 is 14 residues. Per the germline V gene, CDR1 is LNHDA and CDR2 is SQIVND (reference sequence). Trimming pared 7 bases from V and 1 base from J, leaving 11 bases between. The CDR3 DNA is TGTGCCAGTACCCCAGGAGCCAGCAATCAGCCCCAGCATTTT. This translates into CASTPGASNQPQHF.

The rearrangement joins TRBV20-1 to TRBJ2-3; 10 bases are shared with TRBD2. There are 16 residues in the CDR3. Germline V lookup: CDR1 DFQATT, CDR2 SNEGSKA (reference sequence). Trimming cost V 4 bases and J 0 bases; bases outside gene matches: 7. CDR3 residues: CSAIPLTSGSTDTQYF. DNA of the CDR3: TGCAGTGCTATACCCCTGACTAGCGGGAGCACAGATACGCAGTATTTT.

In regard to this clonotype: One junction end does not reproduce the germline sequence, and a read error may be involved. This rearrangement joins TRBV27 to TRBJ1-1; TRBD1 matches at 7 bases. This CDR3 has 13 residues. Per germline, CDR1 MNHEY and CDR2 SMNVEV (reference sequence). CDR3 DNA: TGTGCCAGCAGTCCGACAGGGAACGCTGAAGCTTTCTTT. Translating it yields CASSPTGNAEAFF.

The chain employs TRBV7-6 and TRBJ1-2; D remains unclear. CDR3 size: 15 residues. Trimming took 0 bases from V and 4 from J, leaving 12 bases between them. CDR1 and CDR2 (germline): SGHVS, FNYEAQ. CDR3 DNA: TGTGCCAGCAGCTTAGCGGAGGGCGTCGGCTATGGCTACACCTTC. Protein product: CASSLAEGVGYGYTF.

CDR3 bases: TGTGCCAGCAGTCCCGCCGGGGGACTGAACACTGAAGCTTTCTTT. It is translated as CASSPAGGLNTEAFF. The genes are TRBV2 and TRBJ1-1; D possibly corresponds to TRBD1 (5 bases). The V gene's germline CDR1 is SNHLY and CDR2 FYNNEI. This CDR3 has 15 residues. Between the trimmed V and J ends, which lost 5 bases and 0 bases, there was a span of 13 bases.

V gene TRBV11-2 combines with J gene TRBJ2-1; D may be TRBD2 (6 bases). Germline V CDR1 and CDR2: SGHAT, FQNNGV. The V and J ends lost 5 bases and 7 bases respectively, with 12 bases between them. The CDR3 length is 13 residues. The CDR3 nucleotides are TGTGCCAGCAGCCAGGGACTGACTAATGAGCAGTTCTTC. It encodes CASSQGLTNEQFF. Drawing the rest from reference TRBV11-2 and TRBJ2-1, the complete variable domain is EAGVAQSPRYKIIEKRQSVAFWCNPISGHATLYWYQQILGQGPKLLIQFQNNGVVDDSQLPKDRFSAERLKGVDSTLKIQPAKLEDSAVYLCASSQGLTNEQFFGPGTRLTVL.

The chain couples TRBV29-1 to TRBJ1-2; possible D gene TRBD1, 5 bases. The V and J ends lost 6 bases and 0 bases respectively, with 17 bases between them. The CDR3 covers 15 residues. Germline assignment: CDR1 SQVTM and CDR2 ANQGSEA. The chain's CDR3 is CSVTGGVPANYGYTF. CDR3 nucleotides: TGCAGCGTCACGGGGGGGGTTCCCGCTAACTATGGCTACACCTTC.

The chain has TRBV30 and TRBJ2-1; D perhaps matches TRBD1 (6 bases). V was trimmed by 3 bases and J by 9 bases, leaving 12 bases between them. The CDR3 contains 12 residues. Germline values: CDR1 GTSNPN, CDR2 SVGIG (reference sequence). CDR3 DNA sequence: TGTGCCTGGAGCGTGCTAGGGGGTGAGCAGTTCTTC. Amino acids: CAWSVLGGEQFF.

V gene TRBV24-1 combines with J gene TRBJ2-1; 8 bases are shared with TRBD2. Germline CDR1 is KGHDR and CDR2 is SFDVKD. Losses at the gene ends were 1 base for V and 10 bases for J; bases not matched to a gene: 5. This CDR3 is 14 amino acids long. The CDR3 loop reads CATSDFNGRAEQFF. As DNA, the CDR3 is TGTGCCACCAGTGATTTTAACGGGAGGGCCGAGCAGTTCTTC.

This chain connects TRBV12-3 or TRBV12-4 to TRBJ2-3; 9 bases align to TRBD1. The CDR3 has 15 residues. The V segment lost 7 bases and the J segment 1 base; nucleotides outside the gene matches: 6. CDR3 region: CASNYRGLGTDTQYF. As DNA, the CDR3 is TGTGCCAGCAACTACAGGGGGCTTGGCACAGATACGCAGTATTTT.

This chain links TRBV20-1 with TRBJ1-2, with a weak D call TRBD1 (6 bases). In germline, CDR1 is DFQATT, CDR2 SNEGSKA (reference sequence). CDR3 length: 14 residues. Trimming left V 4 bases short and J 3 bases short, with 15 bases between. The CDR3 here is CSAIYPPGDYGYTF. The CDR3 coding sequence is TGCAGTGCTATCTACCCTCCAGGGGACTATGGCTACACCTTC.

V and J are TRBV20-1 and TRBJ2-1; D perhaps matches TRBD2 (7 bases). CDR1 and CDR2 (germline): DFQATT, SNEGSKA (reference sequence). Trimming took 6 bases from V and 6 from J, leaving 18 bases between them. This CDR3 has 14 amino acids. The CDR3 bases are TGCAGTGCCCGACCCCAGGGGAGGGCCAATGAGCAGTTCTTC. This codes for CSARPQGRANEQFF.

The chain uses TRBV9 and TRBJ1-1; D may be TRBD1 (6 bases). Per germline, CDR1 SGDLS and CDR2 YYNGEE. The length of the CDR3 is 15 residues. V was trimmed by 3 bases and J by 4 bases, leaving 16 bases between them. CDR3 loop: CASSALRGRGTEAFF. In DNA, the CDR3 is TGTGCCAGCAGCGCTCTCAGGGGCAGAGGCACTGAAGCTTTCTTT.

The V call is TRBV5-6, the J call TRBJ1-2; D is unresolved. The CDR3 runs 13 residues. V was trimmed by 3 bases and J by 5 bases, leaving 11 bases between them. Germline loops: CDR1 SGHDT, CDR2 YYEEEE. This CDR3 is CASSSSKDYGYTF. In DNA form, the CDR3 reads TGTGCCAGCAGCTCCTCAAAAGATTATGGCTACACCTTC. Full variable domain (outside the CDR3, taken from reference TRBV5-6 and TRBJ1-2): DAGVTQSPTHLIKTRGQQVTLRCSPKSGHDTVSWYQQALGQGPQFIFQYYEEEERQRGNFPDRFSGHQFPNYSSELNVNALLLGDSALYLCASSSSKDYGYTFGSGTRLTVV.